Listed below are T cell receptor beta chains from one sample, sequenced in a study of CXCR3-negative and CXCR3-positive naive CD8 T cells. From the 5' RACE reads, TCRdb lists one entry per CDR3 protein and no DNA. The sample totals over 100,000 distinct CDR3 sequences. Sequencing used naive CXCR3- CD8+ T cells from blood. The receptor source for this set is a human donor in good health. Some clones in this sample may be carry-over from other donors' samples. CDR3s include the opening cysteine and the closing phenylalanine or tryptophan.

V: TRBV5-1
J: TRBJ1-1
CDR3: CASSSGFAEAFF

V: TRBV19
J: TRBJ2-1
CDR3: CASSIASGRAPLLSYNEQFF

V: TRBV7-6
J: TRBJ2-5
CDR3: CASSPHQGNWVQYF

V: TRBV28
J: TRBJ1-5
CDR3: CASSRRQGTPWESNQPQHF

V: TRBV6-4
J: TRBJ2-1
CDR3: CASSASPTSSDEQFF

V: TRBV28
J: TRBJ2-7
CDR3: CASSFSGAGTYEQYF

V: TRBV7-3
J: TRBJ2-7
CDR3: CASSFFGGDSYEQYF

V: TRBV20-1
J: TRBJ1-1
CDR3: CSARDSGATEAFF

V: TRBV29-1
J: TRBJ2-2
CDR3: CSGTGTGGFGELFF

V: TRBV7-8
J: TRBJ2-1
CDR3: CASSLAGRGGYNEQFF

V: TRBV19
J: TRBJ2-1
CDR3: CASSHAGASYNEQFF

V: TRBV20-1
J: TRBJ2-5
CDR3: CSARALAEETQYF

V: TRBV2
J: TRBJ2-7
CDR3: CASSDREYPYEQYF

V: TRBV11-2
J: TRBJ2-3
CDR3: CASSPIDMTDTQYF

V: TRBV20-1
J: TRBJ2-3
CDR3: CSARVEQFTATQYF